Reported below is one TCR beta chain. Its target is not known. The data originate from a study of cytomegalovirus exposure and HLA in healthy donors. Primers: 60 Vbeta forward and 13 Jbeta reverse. Profiling relied on immunoSEQ multiplex PCR, and the TCRdb table lists in-frame clones only, not all of them. The sample holds some 140,000 clones, 76% seen once. Study-level results: In vitro experiments confirmed that a few CMV-associated chains were specific for CMV antigens.

V trimming: 0 bases; J trimming: 5 bases; junction bases outside the gene matches: 5. The CDR3 loop spans 16 amino acids. CDR1 SGDLS and CDR2 YYNGEE come from the germline V gene. This sequence originates from a middle-aged man in good health and CMV-seronegative. J is TRBJ2-2 and V is TRBV9, with TRBD2 identical over 9 bases. Sequencing used PBMCs. The CDR3 region has the DNA TGTGCCAGCAGCGTAGTGGGTAGCGGGGGAACCGGGGAGCTGTTTTTT. Its protein is CASSVVGSGGTGELFF.